The entry that follows covers one T cell receptor (beta chain) sequence. Antigen specificity is unknown. This sample stems from a study of cytomegalovirus exposure and HLA in healthy donors. The PCR contained 60 Vbeta and 13 Jbeta primers. As originally analysed: Roughly 80 million unique TCR beta chains, roughly 11 million shared, were counted in a later analysis. Here immunoSEQ multiplex PCR was the method, and the copy in TCRdb shows in-frame clones only, minus some. That table furnishes V, J and clone size, whereas the DNA furnished D and trimming. The repertoire holds under 200,000 clones, with 84% as singletons. Findings and caveats of the study: Rates of TCR association differed by HLA locus in a later analysis, with DRB1 highest and HLA-C lowest. Later on, analysis showed that most CMV-associated TCR beta chains appeared to be HLA-restricted. A later analysis found common viral pathogens apparently linked to several of the most significant clusters.

Trimming removed 2 bases from V and 5 bases from J; junction bases left unmatched: 5. CDR1 is MNHEY, CDR2 SMNVEV, per germline (reference sequence). The CDR3 extends over 14 amino acids. Sample: PBMCs. The chain has TRBV27 and TRBJ1-2, with 7 positions matching TRBD1. The origin of this receptor is a boy aged 10-17 years in good health and CMV-seronegative. The CDR3 sequence: CASSLDRDVYGYTF. DNA of the CDR3: TGTGCCAGCAGTTTAGACAGGGACGTTTATGGCTACACCTTC.